The 18 T cell receptor beta chains reported below all come from one sample, sequenced in a study of cytomegalovirus exposure and HLA in healthy donors. Assay: immunoSEQ multiplex PCR; the TCRdb copy retains only in-frame clones and omits some. The repertoire holds approximately 220,000 clones, with 80% to 85% as singletons. Sample: PBMCs. The receptor source for this set is a woman aged 30 to 39 in good health and CMV-seropositive.

This chain connects TRBV27 to TRBJ1-2; D is ambiguous. Germline V lookup: CDR1 MNHEY, CDR2 SMNVEV (reference sequence). This CDR3 is built from 12 residues. With 7 bases removed from V and 1 base from J, the gap between germline ends came to 7 bases. The CDR3 bases are TGTGCCAGCACTGACGATAACTATGGCTACACCTTC. This codes for CASTDDNYGYTF.

The rearrangement links TRBV27 to TRBJ2-7; no firm D call. The CDR3 spans 13 residues. Germline loops: CDR1 MNHEY, CDR2 SMNVEV (reference sequence). The V end lost 10 bases, the J end lost 3 bases, and 16 bases lay between the germline ends. For the CDR3, the DNA is TGTGCCACCCTGTCCACGTTAGACTACGAGCAGTACTTC. This encodes CATLSTLDYEQYF.

This clone was detected only a few times. The chain couples TRBV10-1 to TRBJ2-7; D is undetermined. CDR1 is WNHNN, CDR2 SYGVQD, per germline (reference sequence). V dropped 1 base and J dropped 3 bases, with 7 bases sitting between them. This CDR3 region has 13 residues. CDR3 DNA sequence: TGCGCCAGCAGTGAGTTGGTGGGCTACGAGCAGTACTTC. Translated, it gives CASSELVGYEQYF.

The rearrangement uses TRBV6-1 and TRBJ2-4; D is unresolved. CDR1 is MNHNS, CDR2 SASEGT, per germline. V lost 6 bases and J lost 2, with 11 bases in between. The CDR3 is 14 residues long. For the CDR3, the DNA is TGTGCCAGCAGAGAGGACCCACCCAAAAACATTCAGTACTTC. The encoded protein is CASREDPPKNIQYF.

This clone was seen more than once but under ten times. This rearrangement joins TRBV6-5 to TRBJ1-2, with 8 positions matching TRBD1. Trimming removed 5 bases from V and 8 bases from J; junction bases left unmatched: 13. The CDR3 has 15 amino acids. CDR1 and CDR2 from the germline V gene are MNHEY and SVGAGI. The CDR3, as DNA: TGTGCCAGCAGTGGGGGACAGGACCTTTCTCGGGGCTACACCTTC. Its translation is CASSGGQDLSRGYTF.

On this clone: This clone may be a read error of a much larger clone one base away. This specimen includes other DNA sequences encoding the same CDR3. The chain joins TRBV4-3 to TRBJ1-1; possibly TRBD1 for D (5 bases). CDR3 size: 13 residues. Germline CDR1 LGHNA, CDR2 YSLEER. Trimming cost V 2 bases and J 1 base, with 5 bases left between them. The CDR3 sequence: CASSQTGNTEAFF. CDR3 coding DNA: TGCGCCAGCAGCCAAACAGGGAACACTGAAGCTTTCTTT.

The J gene is TRBJ2-1, the V gene TRBV27; perhaps TRBD1 as D (6 bases). In germline, CDR1 is MNHEY, CDR2 SMNVEV (reference sequence). This CDR3 has 13 residues. Trimming pared 7 bases from V and 8 bases from J, leaving 15 bases between. The DNA of the CDR3 is TGTGCCAGCACCGGGACACAGGTGGATGAGCAGTTCTTC. It translates to CASTGTQVDEQFF.

This rearrangement joins TRBV29-1 to TRBJ1-1; D might be TRBD1 (5 bases). Trimming cost V 7 bases and J 5 bases, with 11 bases left between them. Germline V gives CDR1 SQVTM, CDR2 ANQGSEA. The CDR3 is 11 residues long. The CDR3 loop reads CSGRVGTEAFF. CDR3 bases: TGCAGCGGCAGGGTAGGGACTGAAGCTTTCTTT.

V gene TRBV30 combines with J gene TRBJ1-1; 7 nucleotides align to TRBD1. J gave up 4 bases and V 7 bases, and 6 bases lay outside the gene matches. CDR3 length: 12 amino acids. Germline V gives CDR1 GTSNPN, CDR2 SVGIG (reference sequence). CDR3 sequence: CASTGESTEAFF. In DNA, the CDR3 is TGTGCCTCCACAGGGGAAAGCACTGAAGCTTTCTTT.

The chain uses TRBV11-2 and TRBJ2-5, with a tentative D call TRBD2 (5 bases). Trimming removed 4 bases from V and 5 bases from J, with 8 bases in between. The CDR3 is 12 residues long. Germline lookup yields CDR1 SGHAT and CDR2 FQNNGV. The CDR3 bases are TGTGCCAGCAGCTCTCCGGGGGAGACCCAGTACTTC. It codes for CASSSPGETQYF.

The chain carries TRBV19 and TRBJ2-3, with 7 bases fitting TRBD2. Germline V gene lookup returns CDR1 LNHDA and CDR2 SQIVND (reference sequence). The CDR3 is made up of 15 amino acids. Unmatched junction bases numbered 4, after V lost 2 bases and J lost 2 bases. The CDR3 spells CASSIRLADTDTQYF. In nucleotides, the CDR3 is TGTGCCAGTAGTATACGGCTAGCGGACACAGATACGCAGTATTTT.

The V gene is TRBV19, the J gene TRBJ2-1; D gene uncertain. Trimming pared 3 bases from V and 5 bases from J, leaving 11 bases between. The length of the CDR3 is 14 residues. Germline CDR1 is LNHDA and CDR2 is SQIVND (reference sequence). The CDR3: CASSIRQLNNEQFF. The CDR3 DNA sequence: TGTGCCAGTAGTATCCGGCAGCTTAACAATGAGCAGTTCTTC.

The chain is built from TRBV4-3 and TRBJ1-2; no clear D. Germline V gene data show CDR1 as LGHNA and CDR2 as YSLEER. The CDR3 extends over 15 amino acids. The V end was cut by 4 bases, the J end by 4 bases, with 16 bases between. The DNA for the CDR3 is TGCGCCAGCAGCCCAGCCGTCGAGGGCAGCTATGGCTACACCTTC. It codes for CASSPAVEGSYGYTF.

This chain uses TRBV28 with TRBJ1-5, with D uncertain. CDR1 is MDHEN, CDR2 SYDVKM, per germline. The CDR3 totals 13 residues. V lost 8 bases and J lost 2, with 10 bases in between. This CDR3 reads CASGPSGNQPQHF. The CDR3 nucleotides read TGTGCCAGCGGCCCGTCCGGCAATCAGCCCCAGCATTTT. The full variable domain, with the rest looked up from reference TRBV28 and TRBJ1-5, is DVKVTQSSRYLVKRTGEKVFLECVQDMDHENMFWYRQDPGLGLRLIYFSYDVKMKEKGDIPEGYSVSREKKERFSLILESASTNQTSMYLCASGPSGNQPQHFGDGTRLSIL.

The chain employs TRBV5-6 and TRBJ1-2; D is possibly TRBD1 (5 bases). The CDR3 sequence is 15 residues long. Trimming took 5 bases from V and 6 from J, leaving 20 bases between them. Germline V lookup: CDR1 SGHDT, CDR2 YYEEEE. The CDR3 DNA sequence: TGTGCCAGCAGTTACGCGGGACGGGTGACGGATGGCTACACCTTC. Its translation is CASSYAGRVTDGYTF.

This clone was counted a single time. The chain uses TRBV30 and TRBJ1-3; TRBD1 agrees at 7 bases. From germline, CDR1 is GTSNPN and CDR2 SVGIG (reference sequence). The CDR3 has 17 amino acids. With 0 bases clipped from V and 0 bases from J, the junction kept 8 bases outside the gene matches. CDR3 region: CAWSVLRDSASGNTIYF. In DNA, the CDR3 is TGTGCCTGGAGTGTACTCCGGGACAGTGCCTCTGGAAACACCATATATTTT. The full variable domain, with the rest looked up from reference TRBV30 and TRBJ1-3, is SQTIHQWPATLVQPVGSPLSLECTVEGTSNPNLYWYRQAAGRGLQLLFYSVGIGQISSEVPQNLSASRPQDRQFILSSKKLLLSDSGFYLCAWSVLRDSASGNTIYFGEGSWLTVV.

The rearrangement uses TRBV19 and TRBJ1-1; possible D gene TRBD1, 5 bases. V was pared by 10 bases and J by 0 bases, with 12 bases between. Germline CDR1 reads LNHDA; CDR2 reads SQIVND (reference sequence). This CDR3 region has 13 residues. This CDR3 is CAIRGQMNTEAFF. For the CDR3, the DNA is TGTGCCATTAGGGGCCAGATGAACACTGAAGCTTTCTTT.

This clone was recorded at least ten times. CDR3 sequence reads: CASSLEALMNTEAFF. CDR3 in DNA: TGTGCCAGCAGTTTAGAGGCCCTCATGAACACTGAAGCTTTCTTT. V usage is TRBV28 and J usage is TRBJ1-1; D unclear. The CDR3 is 15 residues long. Germline assignment: CDR1 MDHEN and CDR2 SYDVKM. V was shortened by 2 bases and J by 0 bases, with 10 bases between the two germline ends.